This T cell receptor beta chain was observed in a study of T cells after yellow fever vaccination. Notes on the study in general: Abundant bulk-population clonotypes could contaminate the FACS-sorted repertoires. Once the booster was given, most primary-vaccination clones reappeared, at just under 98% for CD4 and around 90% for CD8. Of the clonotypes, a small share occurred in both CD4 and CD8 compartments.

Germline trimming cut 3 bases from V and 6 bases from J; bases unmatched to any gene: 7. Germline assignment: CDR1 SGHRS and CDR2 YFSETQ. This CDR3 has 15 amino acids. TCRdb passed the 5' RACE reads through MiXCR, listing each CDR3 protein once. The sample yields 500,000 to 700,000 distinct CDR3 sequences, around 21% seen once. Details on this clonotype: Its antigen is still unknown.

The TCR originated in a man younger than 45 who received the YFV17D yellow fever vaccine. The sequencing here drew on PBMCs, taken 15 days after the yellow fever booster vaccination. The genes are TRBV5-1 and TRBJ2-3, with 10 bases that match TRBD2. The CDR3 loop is CASSSAAGGGDTQYF. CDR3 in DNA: TGCGCCAGCAGCTCGGCAGCGGGAGGGGGTGATACGCAGTATTTT.